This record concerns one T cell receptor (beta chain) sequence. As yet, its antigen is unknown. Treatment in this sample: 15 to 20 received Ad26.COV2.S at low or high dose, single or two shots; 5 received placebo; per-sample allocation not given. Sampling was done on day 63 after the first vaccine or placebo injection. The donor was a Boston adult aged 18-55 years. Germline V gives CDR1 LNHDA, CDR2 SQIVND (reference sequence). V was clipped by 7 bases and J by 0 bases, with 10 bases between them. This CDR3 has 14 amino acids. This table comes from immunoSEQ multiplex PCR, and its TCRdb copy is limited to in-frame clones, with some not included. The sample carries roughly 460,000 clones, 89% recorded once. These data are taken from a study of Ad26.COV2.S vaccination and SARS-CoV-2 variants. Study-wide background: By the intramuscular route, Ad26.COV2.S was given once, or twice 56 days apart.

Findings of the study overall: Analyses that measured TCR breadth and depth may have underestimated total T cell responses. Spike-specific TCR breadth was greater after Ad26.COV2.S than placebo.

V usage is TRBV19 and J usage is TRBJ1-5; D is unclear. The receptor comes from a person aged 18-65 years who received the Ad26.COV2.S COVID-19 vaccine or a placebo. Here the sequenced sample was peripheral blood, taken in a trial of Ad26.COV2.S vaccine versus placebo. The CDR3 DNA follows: TGTGCCAGTACCCCGCAGGTTAGCAATCAGCCCCAGCATTTT. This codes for CASTPQVSNQPQHF.